The clone carrying this TCR beta chain was seen ten or more times. This entry is derived from a study of T-cell reconstitution after alpha-beta-depleted transplantation in children. Per germline, CDR1 SGHKS and CDR2 YYEKEE (reference sequence). Losses at the gene ends were 1 base for V and 6 bases for J; bases not matched to a gene: 6. The CDR3 is 14 residues long. Unique molecular identifiers were incorporated into the prepared TCRbeta library. TCRdb redid the calling of the PCR reads with MiXCR, one entry per CDR3 protein. The profile shows about 600,000 distinct CDR3 sequences, over 9.5% of them singletons.

This chain links TRBV5-5 with TRBJ1-1; 7 nucleotides line up with TRBD1. This sequence originates from a human donor who donated a stem cell graft to a child with acute myeloid leukemia. Source: PBMCs from the stem cell graft donor, taken from the stem cell graft. The CDR3 DNA sequence: TGTGCCAGCAGCTTGTTTACAGGGGCGGCTGAAGCTTTCTTT. Its protein is CASSLFTGAAEAFF.